This TCR beta chain came from a study of Graves' ophthalmopathy and Graves' hyperthyroidism. General observations from the study: Most expanded thyroid clonotypes above 0.001 frequency also appeared in blood. At just under 71% sensitivity and about 72% specificity, the model predicted progression of the ophthalmopathy.

This clonotype was observed at least ten times. Its antigen is undetermined. Germline CDR1 is SNHLY and CDR2 is FYNNEI. V was pared by 7 bases and J by 0 bases, with 16 bases between. This CDR3 has 15 residues. Amplified TCR beta CDR3 regions were obtained using RNA transcripts as template. An initial RT-PCR round employing HTBI primers preceded a second-round multiplex PCR. In TCRdb, the multiplex PCR reads were re-called with MiXCR into one record per CDR3 protein. The sample consists of 1 million to 1.3 million distinct CDR3 sequences, about 35% of them appearing once. Researchers turned away patients with other autoimmune diseases, uncontrolled infections, pregnancy or lactation.

V and J are TRBV2 and TRBJ2-7, with TRBD1 as a possible D gene (6 bases). The sample taken for sequencing was peripheral blood or thyroid tissue (not recorded which). This sequence originates from an adult man with Graves' hyperthyroidism. The CDR3 nucleotides read TGTGCCAGCACGAAGGGGGTTACGAGCTCCTACGAGCAGTACTTC. It yields the protein CASTKGVTSSYEQYF.